This T cell receptor (beta chain) was captured by sequencing in a study of CD8+CD57+ T cells in acquired aplastic anemia. Findings of the study overall: Any difference that existed in CD8+ Simpson's diversity between patients and controls was not significant.

The template for TCR beta VDJ and CDR3 sequence profiling was genomic DNA. TCRdb ran MiXCR on the reads and lists one entry per CDR3 protein. The repertoire has 300,000 or so distinct CDR3 sequences, under 60% of them found once; the top ten carry 1.3%. Points on this clonotype: Antigen: not known.

Selection for sequencing was limited to patients who had shown CD8+CD57+ cell expansion by flow cytometry. The V end was cut by 6 bases, the J end by 13 bases, with 27 bases between. Germline loops: CDR1 SNHLY, CDR2 FYNNEI. This CDR3 spans 15 amino acids. This clonotype was obtained from a human donor with aplastic anemia. The sample consisted of sorted CD4+, CD8+, or CD8+CD57+ T cells (not recorded which) from PBMCs. The chain employs TRBV2 and TRBJ1-1, with D perhaps TRBD1 (5 bases). In nucleotides, the CDR3 is TGTGCCAGCAGCCTGGGACTAGGGTGGGGCACGAGGGATTTCTTT. Protein product: CASSLGLGWGTRDFF. Full variable domain (rest looked up from reference TRBV2 and TRBJ1-1): EPEVTQTPSHQVTQMGQEVILRCVPISNHLYFYWYRQILGQKVEFLVSFYNNEISEKSEIFDDQFSVERPDGSNFTLKIRSTKLEDSAMYFCASSLGLGWGTRDFFGQGTRLTVV.